A selection of T cell receptor beta chains follows, all from one sample in a study of blood T cell repertoires in COVID-19. The protocol was immunoSEQ multiplex PCR, while the TCRdb copy is restricted to in-frame clones and leaves out a portion. This table has fewer than 350,000 clones, roughly 87% appearing once. The sample taken for sequencing was PBMCs or T cells enriched from blood (not recorded which). The receptor source for this set is a woman aged 30 to 39 who had recovered from COVID-19. Both conserved end residues are trimmed from each CDR3.

V gene	CDR3 length	J gene	CDR3 protein
TRBV28	13	TRBJ2-3	ASAPLERGLDTQY
TRBV7-9	15	TRBJ2-1	ASSVRSRLAGYNEQF
TRBV2	13	TRBJ2-4	ASTGTILAKNIQY
TRBV9	13	TRBJ1-2	ASSVSGAADYGYT
TRBV3-1/TRBV3-2	16	TRBJ2-3	ASSQVVTGTAPTDTQY
TRBV6-1	13	TRBJ2-5	ASSETGGLKETQY
TRBV9	14	TRBJ2-2	ASSPWGGDLTGELF
TRBV6-2/TRBV6-3	13	TRBJ2-2	ASSFPPANTGELF
TRBV12-5	12	TRBJ1-2	ASGLALGQGGYT
TRBV28	12	TRBJ1-1	ASRATGGITEAF
TRBV27	12	TRBJ1-5	ASSPGYSNQPQH
TRBV6-2/TRBV6-3	11	TRBJ2-7	ASSPRTIHEQY
TRBV5-1	14	TRBJ2-7	ASSLRGGQLPYEQY
TRBV4-2	12	TRBJ1-4	ASSQGHAGEKLF
TRBV3-1/TRBV3-2	12	TRBJ2-7	ASSTGLRSYEQY
TRBV6-6	14	TRBJ2-5	ASSRHGQGARETQY
TRBV19	13	TRBJ1-1	ASSIGTGANTEAF
TRBV7-9	14	TRBJ1-2	ASSLNPGSTLYGYT
TRBV7-2	11	TRBJ1-2	ASSPDREHGYT
TRBV29-1	10	TRBJ2-7	SVPGSSYEQY
TRBV9	13	TRBJ1-6	ASSVGGQGNSPLH
TRBV4-2	15	TRBJ2-3	ASSQELAGGPTDTQY